The 9 T cell receptor beta chains reported below all come from one sample, sequenced in a study of sequential checkpoint blockade in melanoma (dated by TCRdb to about 2019). The sample's treatment or condition, from its label and the paper: randomized to nivolumab then ipilimumab (arm A) or the reverse (arm B). Libraries were made using the immunoSEQ multiplex PCR assay. TCRdb holds this immuneACCESS table with in-frame rearrangements only. Some clones are missing; in checked studies, unresolved V genes explain under half, and the rest has no known cause. The sample records 3,000 to 4,000 clones, roughly a quarter of which are singletons. The leading ten clones occupy 10% of the sample. The sample in question was tumor tissue (inferred from file names), obtained from a patient given nivolumab and ipilimumab in sequence. These receptors all come from a human donor with melanoma.

The V call is TRBV14, the J call TRBJ1-1; D gene ambiguous. Trimming shortened V by 2 bases and J by 11 bases, and 12 bases separated the two germline ends. The germline gives CDR1 SGHDN, CDR2 FVKESK. The CDR3 totals 12 residues. The CDR3 DNA reads TGTGCCAGCAGCCAATCTGGGTCTGTCGCTTTCTTT. It is translated as CASSQSGSVAFF. The variable domain in full, completed from reference TRBV14 and TRBJ1-1, reads EAGVTQFPSHSVIEKGQTVTLRCDPISGHDNLYWYRRVMGKEIKFLLHFVKESKQDESGMPNNRFLAERTGGTYSTLKVQPAELEDSGVYFCASSQSGSVAFFGQGTRLTVV.

The sample holds a few counts of this clone. The rearrangement joins TRBV30 to TRBJ1-1; no clear D. Germline V gene data show CDR1 as GTSNPN and CDR2 as SVGIG (reference sequence). The CDR3 runs 12 residues. Trimming stripped 0 bases from V and 1 base from J, with 3 bases between. This chain's CDR3 is CAWSVGNTEAFF. The CDR3 nucleotides are TGTGCCTGGAGTGTAGGGAACACTGAAGCTTTCTTT.

This clone is medium-sized within its sample. This chain joins TRBV11-3 and TRBJ1-1; no reliable D call. The germline V gene encodes CDR1 SGHNT and CDR2 YENEEA. The ends were cut back, 5 bases at V and 1 base at J, with 14 bases in the middle. The CDR3 contains 15 residues. CDR3 sequence (DNA): TGTGCCAGCAGCCTCGTCCTTACCGGGAACACTGAAGCTTTCTTT. Translation gives CASSLVLTGNTEAFF.

This clone is medium-sized within its sample. The CDR3 nucleotides read TGTGCCAGCAGTTCGAGGGCTAGCTCCTATAATTCACCCCTCCACTTT. Translating it yields CASSSRASSYNSPLHF. The rearrangement uses TRBV6-8 and TRBJ1-6; D gene uncertain. CDR1 is MNHGY and CDR2 is SAAAGT in the germline V gene. The CDR3 is made up of 16 amino acids. V shed 4 bases and J shed 0 bases, with 10 bases lying between them.

In this sample, this clone is large. CDR3 in amino acids: CASSLETVGRYNEQFF. The CDR3 region has the DNA TGTGCCAGCAGCTTAGAAACCGTTGGCAGATACAATGAGCAGTTCTTC. V gene TRBV11-3 combines with J gene TRBJ2-1; no firm D call. Germline loops: CDR1 SGHNT, CDR2 YENEEA. V lost 0 bases to trimming and J lost 4 bases, with 13 bases between them. This CDR3 comprises 16 residues. The complete variable domain, with remaining parts taken from reference TRBV11-3 and TRBJ2-1, reads EAGVVQSPRYKIIEKKQPVAFWCNPISGHNTLYWYLQNLGQGPELLIRYENEEAVDDSQLPKDRFSAERLKGVDSTLKIQPAELGDSAVYLCASSLETVGRYNEQFFGPGTRLTVL.

There are a few counts of this clone. This sequence joins TRBV6-8 and TRBJ2-7; 11 bases fit TRBD1. Germline V gene data show CDR1 as MNHGY and CDR2 as SAAAGT. V lost 8 bases, J lost 5 bases, and 8 bases stayed unmatched. The CDR3 is 14 amino acids. The CDR3 spells CASWEGQGADEQYF. The CDR3 DNA follows: TGTGCCAGCTGGGAAGGACAGGGGGCTGACGAGCAGTACTTC.

This chain uses TRBV6-8 with TRBJ2-7; TRBD2 agrees at 10 bases. The CDR3 is 16 residues long. Germline assignment: CDR1 MNHGY and CDR2 SAAAGT. V lost 4 bases, J lost 4 bases, and 10 bases stayed unmatched. The CDR3 nucleotides are TGTGCCAGCAGTTCGTCGCAGCGGGGGGGCGAATACGAGCAGTACTTC. Translated, it gives CASSSSQRGGEYEQYF.

This clone was seen at least ten times. The J gene is TRBJ2-5, the V gene TRBV11-3; D is possibly TRBD1 (5 bases). Germline loops: CDR1 SGHNT, CDR2 YENEEA. Trimming removed 5 bases at V and 5 bases at J, with 15 bases between. CDR3 length: 14 residues. The DNA of the CDR3 is TGTGCCAGCAGCCCTACAACAGGTGGGGAGACCCAGTACTTC. It specifies CASSPTTGGETQYF.

This clone turned up a few times. V gene TRBV11-3 combines with J gene TRBJ2-3; no reliable D call. CDR3 length: 14 residues. The germline CDR1 and CDR2 sequences are SGHNT and YENEEA. The ends were cut back, 6 bases at V and 4 bases at J, with 14 bases in the middle. CDR3 DNA: TGTGCCAGCAGTACCGAGTGGTCCCCAGATACGCAGTATTTT. Protein sequence: CASSTEWSPDTQYF.